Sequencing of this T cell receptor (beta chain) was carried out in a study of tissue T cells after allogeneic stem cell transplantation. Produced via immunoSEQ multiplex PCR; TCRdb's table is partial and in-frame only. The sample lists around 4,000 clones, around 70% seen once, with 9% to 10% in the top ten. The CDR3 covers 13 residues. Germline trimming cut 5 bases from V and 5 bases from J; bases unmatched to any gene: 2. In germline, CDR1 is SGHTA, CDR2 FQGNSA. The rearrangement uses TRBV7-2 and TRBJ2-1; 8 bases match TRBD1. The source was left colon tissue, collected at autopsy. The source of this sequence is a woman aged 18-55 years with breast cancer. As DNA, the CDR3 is TGTGCCAGCAGCCCGGACAGGGACAATGAGCAGTTCTTC. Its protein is CASSPDRDNEQFF.